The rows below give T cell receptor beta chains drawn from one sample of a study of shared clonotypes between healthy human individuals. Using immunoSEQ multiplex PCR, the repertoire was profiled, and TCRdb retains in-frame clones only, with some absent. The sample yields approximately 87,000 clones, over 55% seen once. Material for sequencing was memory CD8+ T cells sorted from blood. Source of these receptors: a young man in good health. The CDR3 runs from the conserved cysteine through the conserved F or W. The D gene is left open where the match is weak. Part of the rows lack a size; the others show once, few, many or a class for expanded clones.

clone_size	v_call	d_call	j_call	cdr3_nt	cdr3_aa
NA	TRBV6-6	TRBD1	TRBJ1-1	TGTGCCAGCAGTTACTCCCAGACAGGGGGGGACACTGAAGCTTTCTTT	CASSYSQTGGDTEAFF
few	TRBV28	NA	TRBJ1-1	TGTGCCAGCAGTTTAGGCGGGAACACTGAAGCTTTCTTT	CASSLGGNTEAFF
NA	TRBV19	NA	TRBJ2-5	TGTGCCAGTAGTATAATCCTCGAGGAGACCCAGTACTTC	CASSIILEETQYF
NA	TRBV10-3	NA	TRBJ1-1	TGTGCCATCAGGACCACAGGGAATAAGGGTGAAGCTTTCTTT	CAIRTTGNKGEAFF
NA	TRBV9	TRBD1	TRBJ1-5	TGTGCCAGCAGCGAGGGACAGGGGTACAGCAATCAGCCCCAGCATTTT	CASSEGQGYSNQPQHF
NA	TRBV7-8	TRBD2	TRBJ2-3	TGTGCCAGCAGCTTAGCGCCCTCTCCTAGCGGGGAGAACACAGATACGCAGTATTTT	CASSLAPSPSGENTDTQYF
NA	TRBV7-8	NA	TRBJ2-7	TGTGCCAGCAGCTCGGAGATACGGACCTACGAGCAGTACTTC	CASSSEIRTYEQYF
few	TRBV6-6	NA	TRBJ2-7	TGTGCCAGCAGTTATTCTTACGGTGGAGAGCAGTACTTC	CASSYSYGGEQYF
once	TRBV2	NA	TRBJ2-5	TGTGCCAGCACACAGGGTGCACCGGGGACCCAGTACTTC	CASTQGAPGTQYF
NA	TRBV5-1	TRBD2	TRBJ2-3	TGCGCCAGCAGCTCCGGACTAGCGGGAAGGACAGATACGCAGTATTTT	CASSSGLAGRTDTQYF
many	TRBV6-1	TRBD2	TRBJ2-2	TGTGCCAGCAGTGAAGGGGCGGGGGACACCGGGGAGCTGTTTTTT	CASSEGAGDTGELFF
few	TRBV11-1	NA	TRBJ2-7	TGTGCCAGCAGCCAGGTCTACGAGCAGTACTTC	CASSQVYEQYF
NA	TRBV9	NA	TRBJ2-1	TGTGCCAGCAGCGTAGGAGGGGGGGATATAGATGAGCAGTTCTTC	CASSVGGGDIDEQFF
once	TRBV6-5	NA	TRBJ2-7	TGTGCCAGCAGTTACCAACAACCGACAGTCTCCTACGAGCAGTACTTC	CASSYQQPTVSYEQYF
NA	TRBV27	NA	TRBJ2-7	TGTGCCAGCAGTTTAATCGAGCAGTACTTC	CASSLIEQYF
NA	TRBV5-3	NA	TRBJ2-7	TGTGCCAGCAGCCCCGGGTGGCCGGACGAGCAGTACTTC	CASSPGWPDEQYF
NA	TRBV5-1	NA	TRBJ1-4	TGCGCCAGCAGCTTGGAGGGGGTAAATTATGAAAAACTGTTTTTT	CASSLEGVNYEKLFF
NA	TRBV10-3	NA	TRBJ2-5	TGTGCCATCAGTGAAGACAGGCAAGAGACCCAGTACTTC	CAISEDRQETQYF
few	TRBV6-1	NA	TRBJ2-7	TGTGCCAGCAGTGAGTCCTACGAGCAGTACTTC	CASSESYEQYF
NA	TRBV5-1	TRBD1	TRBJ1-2	TGCGCCAGCGGGCGGGACAGCCAAAAGGGGAGCTATGGCTACACCTTC	CASGRDSQKGSYGYTF
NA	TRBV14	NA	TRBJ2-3	TGTGCCAGCATAGGATCGGATGCCCCAGATACGCAGTATTTT	CASIGSDAPDTQYF
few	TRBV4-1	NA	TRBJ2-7	TGCGCCAGCAGTCCCTCAATTACAGGGAGCTACGAGCAGTACTTC	CASSPSITGSYEQYF
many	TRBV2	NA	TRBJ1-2	TGTGCCAGCAGTCCGGATGGCGATGGCTACACCTTC	CASSPDGDGYTF
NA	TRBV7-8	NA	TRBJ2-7	TGTGCCAGCAGCCCGATTATTATGCGAGACAGGAGGTCCCACGAGCAGTACTTC	CASSPIIMRDRRSHEQYF
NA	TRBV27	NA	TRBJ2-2	TGTGCCAGCAGTTTGGGGGTGGCCACCGGGGAGCTGTTTTTT	CASSLGVATGELFF
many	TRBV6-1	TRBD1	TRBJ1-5	TGTGCCAGCAAGGGACAGGGGATCAATCAGCCCCAGCATTTT	CASKGQGINQPQHF
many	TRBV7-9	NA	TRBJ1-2	TGTGCCAGCAGCTTAGGGGACGTGGGCTATGGCTACACCTTC	CASSLGDVGYGYTF
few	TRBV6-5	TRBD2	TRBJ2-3	TGTGCCAGCAGTTCATTAGCGGGAGTACCAGATACGCAGTATTTT	CASSSLAGVPDTQYF
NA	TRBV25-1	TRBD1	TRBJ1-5	TGTGCCAGCAGTGATAGCAGGGGGAGGACGAGCAATCAGCCCCAGCATTTT	CASSDSRGRTSNQPQHF
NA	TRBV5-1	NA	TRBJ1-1	TGCGCCAGCAGCCCCCAGTACGGGGCAGGGAGCGAGGCTTTCTTT	CASSPQYGAGSEAFF
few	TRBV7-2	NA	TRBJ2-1	TGTGCCAGCAGCTTACCGGGAGCATACAATGAGCAGTTCTTC	CASSLPGAYNEQFF
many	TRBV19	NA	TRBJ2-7	TGTGCCAGTAGTATAGATGGCAGCAGGTCCGAGCAGTACTTC	CASSIDGSRSEQYF
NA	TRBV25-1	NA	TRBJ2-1	TGTGCCAGCAGTCTCCCCGGGACGAGGCAGTTCTTC	CASSLPGTRQFF
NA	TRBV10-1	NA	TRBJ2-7	TGCGCCAGCGATAACTACGAGCAGTACTTC	CASDNYEQYF
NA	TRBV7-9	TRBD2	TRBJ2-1	TGTGCCAGCAGCTTACAAGCGGGAGAAGGTGAGCAGTTCTTC	CASSLQAGEGEQFF
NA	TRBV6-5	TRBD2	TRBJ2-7	TGTGCCAGCACGGCTAGCGGGAGCCCCTACGAGCAGTACTTC	CASTASGSPYEQYF
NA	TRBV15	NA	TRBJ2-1	TGTGCCACCAGCAGAGGCTCGGGAGAGATCGATGAGCAGTTCTTC	CATSRGSGEIDEQFF
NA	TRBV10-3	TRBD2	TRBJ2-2	TGTGCCATCAACCGGAGCGGGAGGGACACCGGGGAGCTGTTTTTT	CAINRSGRDTGELFF
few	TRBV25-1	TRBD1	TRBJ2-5	TGTGCCAGCAGCGCCCACGGGACAGCACAAGAGACCCAGTACTTC	CASSAHGTAQETQYF
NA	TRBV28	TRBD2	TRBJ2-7	TGTGCCAGCAGTTTATTCGGCGGGAGTGGTTCCTACGAGCAGTACTTC	CASSLFGGSGSYEQYF
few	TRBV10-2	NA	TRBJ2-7	TGCGCCAGCAGTGAGTACTACGAGCAGTACTTC	CASSEYYEQYF
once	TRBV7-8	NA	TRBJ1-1	TGTGCCAGCAGTTTACAGGAAGAAGCTTTCTTT	CASSLQEEAFF
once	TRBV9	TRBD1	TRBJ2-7	TGTGCCAGCAGCGTAGGAGGACAGGGGTACGAGCAGTACTTC	CASSVGGQGYEQYF